These 18 T cell receptor beta chains came from one sample sequenced in a study of identical twins. MiXCR, applied by TCRdb to the 5' RACE reads, yields one record per CDR3 protein. The sample lists 500,000 or so distinct CDR3 sequences, roughly 13% seen once, with approximately 1% in the top ten. The sample was also linked to a second study, of yellow fever vaccine responses in identical twins.

Sequences were obtained from CD4+ T cells sorted from blood. These receptors were obtained from a woman younger than 35 in good health.

V usage is TRBV6-2 or TRBV6-3 and J usage is TRBJ2-1; D unresolved. This CDR3 has 11 residues. The germline gives CDR1 MNHEY, CDR2 SVGEGT. V lost 6 bases, J lost 3 bases, and 3 bases lay in between. The CDR3 protein is CASRFYNEQFF. DNA for the CDR3: TGTGCCAGCAGGTTCTACAATGAGCAGTTCTTC.

The gene calls are TRBV28 and TRBJ1-4, with D maybe TRBD1 (6 bases). V dropped 6 bases and J dropped 5 bases, with 16 bases sitting between them. Germline loops: CDR1 MDHEN, CDR2 SYDVKM. The CDR3 has 15 amino acids. Here the CDR3 reads CASRDSTPVNEKLFF. DNA for the CDR3: TGTGCCAGCAGGGACAGCACTCCCGTGAATGAAAAACTGTTTTTT.

This chain connects TRBV5-8 to TRBJ2-3; D remains unclear. The V gene's germline CDR1 is SGHTS and CDR2 YDEGEE. The CDR3 length is 14 residues. V was shortened by 0 bases and J by 2 bases, with 7 bases between the two germline ends. CDR3 amino acids: CASSLGPATDTQYF. In DNA, the CDR3 is TGTGCCAGCAGCTTGGGGCCAGCCACAGATACGCAGTATTTT.

This clonotype was observed a few times. The chain carries TRBV27 and TRBJ2-3; weak D call: TRBD2 (6 bases). Trimming took 3 bases from V and 1 from J, leaving 14 bases between them. From germline, CDR1 is MNHEY and CDR2 SMNVEV (reference sequence). The CDR3 runs 16 residues. The CDR3 sequence: CASSLRAGGRTDTQYF. The CDR3 nucleotides are TGTGCCAGCAGTTTGAGGGCCGGGGGTCGCACAGATACGCAGTATTTT.

The rearrangement uses TRBV20-1 and TRBJ2-5; D is ambiguous. The germline gives CDR1 DFQATT, CDR2 SNEGSKA (reference sequence). This CDR3 is built from 10 residues. The V gene lost 0 bases and the J gene lost 5 bases, with 1 base spanning the gap. CDR3 nucleotides: TGCAGTGCTAGAGATGAGACCCAGTACTTC. The encoded protein is CSARDETQYF.

The gene calls are TRBV9 and TRBJ2-3; unclear D gene. The CDR3 contains 16 residues. Trimming took 1 base from V and 0 from J, leaving 12 bases between them. The V gene's germline CDR1 is SGDLS and CDR2 YYNGEE. CDR3 in amino acids: CASSVYSSQSTDTQYF. The CDR3 DNA sequence: TGTGCCAGCAGCGTATATTCGAGCCAAAGCACAGATACGCAGTATTTT.

The chain employs TRBV5-4 and TRBJ2-2; D assignment may be TRBD1 or TRBD2 (6 bases each). Trimming removed 3 bases at V and 8 bases at J, with 17 bases between. CDR1 is SGHNT and CDR2 is YYREEE in the germline V gene (reference sequence). CDR3 size: 15 residues. The CDR3 region has the DNA TGTGCCAGCAGCTCCGGACAGAGGGGGGCTGGGGAGCTGTTTTTT. It encodes CASSSGQRGAGELFF.

This chain links TRBV27 with TRBJ2-2; 10 bases map to TRBD2. The CDR3 totals 15 residues. V trimming: 8 bases; J trimming: 6 bases; junction bases outside the gene matches: 9. Germline CDR1 reads MNHEY; CDR2 reads SMNVEV (reference sequence). CDR3 in amino acids: CASQLAGSVPGELFF. The CDR3 nucleotides are TGTGCCAGCCAACTAGCGGGATCGGTCCCCGGGGAGCTGTTTTTT.

In this sample, this clonotype turned up many times. The gene calls are TRBV20-1 and TRBJ2-3, with 7 bases identical to TRBD2. Germline V gene lookup returns CDR1 DFQATT and CDR2 SNEGSKA (reference sequence). After removal of 2 bases from V and 3 bases from J, the junction contained 14 bases not matched to a gene. The CDR3 has 17 amino acids. The CDR3 region is CSARTSHWEGRTDTQYF. CDR3 nucleotides: TGCAGTGCTAGAACCTCCCATTGGGAGGGGCGAACAGATACGCAGTATTTT.

This clonotype was seen a handful of times. The chain has TRBV27 and TRBJ2-3; 10 bases line up with TRBD2. Germline V gene sequence: CDR1 MNHEY, CDR2 SMNVEV (reference sequence). CDR3 size: 14 residues. After removal of 10 bases from V and 2 bases from J, the junction contained 6 bases not matched to a gene. As DNA, the CDR3 is TGTGCCACCAGGACTAGCGGTTTCACAGATACGCAGTATTTT. This sequence encodes CATRTSGFTDTQYF.

The sample holds a few counts of this clonotype. The rearrangement joins TRBV7-2 to TRBJ2-1; the D gene could be TRBD1 or TRBD2 (6 bases each). The ends were cut back, 5 bases at V and 1 base at J, with 12 bases in the middle. CDR1 is SGHTA and CDR2 is FQGNSA in the germline V gene. The CDR3 consists of 15 residues. CDR3 protein: CASSAGHPSYNEQFF. In nucleotides, the CDR3 is TGTGCCAGCAGCGCGGGACACCCTTCCTACAATGAGCAGTTCTTC.

The chain combines TRBV7-8 with TRBJ1-1; TRBD1 matches 7 bases. Trimming at V came to 5 bases and at J to 5 bases, leaving 11 bases not matched to a gene. Germline-derived CDR1 and CDR2 are SGHVS and FQNEAQ. The CDR3 length is 15 residues. CDR3 protein: CASSTDRAPGTEAFF. CDR3 bases: TGTGCCAGCAGCACAGACAGGGCCCCGGGGACTGAAGCTTTCTTT.

The J gene is TRBJ2-5, the V gene TRBV4-2; 13 bases line up with TRBD2. The CDR3 loop spans 19 amino acids. The ends lost 1 base at V and 0 bases at J; junction bases unmatched: 8. Germline V CDR1 and CDR2: LGHNA, YNFKEQ. Written as DNA, the CDR3 is TGTGCCAGCAGCCAAGGAAGTACTAGCGGGGGGGGGGACCAAGAGACCCAGTACTTC. It codes for CASSQGSTSGGGDQETQYF.

In its sample, this clonotype was seen many times. The chain combines TRBV12-3 or TRBV12-4 with TRBJ1-4, with D possibly TRBD1 on 5 matching bases. The CDR3 runs to 14 residues. V lost 4 bases, J lost 8 bases, and 14 bases lay in between. CDR3 protein: CASSSQALGEKLFF. The CDR3, as DNA: TGTGCCAGCAGTTCACAGGCACTAGGCGAAAAACTGTTTTTT.

This chain links TRBV7-8 with TRBJ2-3; 7 nucleotides align to TRBD2. The CDR3 loop spans 14 amino acids. Per germline, CDR1 SGHVS and CDR2 FQNEAQ. Trimming took 4 bases from V and 5 from J; bases not matched to a gene: 6. DNA for the CDR3: TGTGCCAGCAGCTCAGGCGGGGGTGGAGATACGCAGTATTTT. Residues: CASSSGGGGDTQYF.

The chain employs TRBV27 and TRBJ2-7, with TRBD1 matching 10 bases. The CDR3 spans 16 residues. V dropped 3 bases and J dropped 5; count of bases not matched to a gene: 10. Germline-derived CDR1 and CDR2 are MNHEY and SMNVEV (reference sequence). CDR3 sequence reads: CASSLYRDRGENEQYF. The DNA for the CDR3 is TGTGCCAGCAGTTTGTACCGGGACAGGGGAGAGAACGAGCAGTACTTC.

The table lists this clonotype with a few counts. This sequence joins TRBV7-8 and TRBJ1-1; D gene uncertain. The V end was cut by 2 bases, the J end by 11 bases, with 27 bases between. Germline V CDR1 and CDR2: SGHVS, FQNEAQ. The CDR3 totals 17 residues. CDR3 DNA: TGTGCCAGCAGCTTAAACGGTCGGGTGGTGGGATTGCTGCGGGCTTTCTTT. Amino acids: CASSLNGRVVGLLRAFF.

V is TRBV20-1 and J is TRBJ1-5, with 9 bases identical to TRBD1. The germline gives CDR1 DFQATT, CDR2 SNEGSKA (reference sequence). The CDR3 is 14 residues long. V shed 3 bases and J 7 bases; nucleotides not matched to a gene: 7. CDR3 bases: TGCAGTGCTAGTTTTGACAGGGGGGACCAGCCCCAGCATTTT. It is translated as CSASFDRGDQPQHF.